These T cell receptor beta chains were read from a single sample in a study of CD8 T cells in ankylosing spondylitis. TCRdb re-called the 5' RACE reads through MiXCR, storing one row per CDR3 protein. The table lists 150,000 to 250,000 distinct CDR3 sequences, 10% to 15% of them singletons. Sequenced sample: blood, either unsorted or a sorted T cell fraction (not recorded which). The receptors originated from a male donor with ankylosing spondylitis or in good health (not recorded which). Each CDR3 is given with its conserved first and last residue. The D gene is left open where the match is weak. Clone size is shown for a subset of rows, as once, few, many or a class of expanded clone.

J gene,CDR3 length,clone size,D gene,V gene,CDR3 DNA,CDR3 protein
TRBJ1-2,15,few,TRBD1,TRBV7-2,TGTGCCAGCAGCCCTTACGGGGACAGTCCACTAGGCTACACCTTC,CASSPYGDSPLGYTF
TRBJ1-3,14,many,NA,TRBV2,TGTGCCAGCAGTGCGAGGGACGGAGGAAACACCATATATTTT,CASSARDGGNTIYF
TRBJ2-7,13,NA,TRBD1,TRBV27,TGTGCCACCTTCGGACAGGGGGCGGGCGAGCAGTACTTC,CATFGQGAGEQYF
TRBJ2-7,15,NA,TRBD1,TRBV10-3,TGTGCCATCAGTTCCCTCCGGACAGGGACCTACGAGCAGTACTTC,CAISSLRTGTYEQYF
TRBJ1-1,15,NA,TRBD1,TRBV19,TGTGCCAGTAGTATCGACGGACAGGGGAACACTGAAGCTTTCTTT,CASSIDGQGNTEAFF
TRBJ2-1,15,NA,NA,TRBV27,TGTGCCAGCCGCCTCGACAGGAGCTCCTACAATGAGCAGTTCTTC,CASRLDRSSYNEQFF
TRBJ1-1,13,NA,NA,TRBV4-1,TGCGCCAGCACCCGAATAGGGGACACTGAAGCTTTCTTT,CASTRIGDTEAFF
TRBJ2-1,13,many,NA,TRBV29-1,TGCAGCGTGATACGGGGCAACTACAATGAGCAGTTCTTC,CSVIRGNYNEQFF
TRBJ1-6,14,few,TRBD1,TRBV27,TGTGCCAGCAGTCCCGGGACAGGGGTCTCACCCCTCCACTTT,CASSPGTGVSPLHF
TRBJ2-5,13,NA,TRBD2,TRBV7-9,TGTGCCAGCAAAAAGAGCGGGGAAGAGACCCAGTACTTC,CASKKSGEETQYF
TRBJ1-2,16,few,NA,TRBV29-1,TGCAGCGTCGAGAATTCCGGGACAAAGGAGATCTATGGCTACACCTTC,CSVENSGTKEIYGYTF
TRBJ1-1,14,NA,NA,TRBV25-1,TGTGCCAGCAGTGATGGACGCCTGAACACTGAAGCTTTCTTT,CASSDGRLNTEAFF
TRBJ2-3,16,NA,NA,TRBV7-9,TGTGCCAGCAGCCCATGGGGCCGGGAGAGCACAGATACGCAGTATTTT,CASSPWGRESTDTQYF
TRBJ2-6,16,NA,TRBD1,TRBV10-3,TGTGCCATCAGCGGGGACAGGACCTCTGGGGCCAACGTCCTGACTTTC,CAISGDRTSGANVLTF
TRBJ2-5,13,NA,NA,TRBV2,TGTGCCAGCAGTGATGTCAACCAAGAGACCCAGTACTTC,CASSDVNQETQYF
TRBJ2-5,14,NA,NA,TRBV7-9,TGTGCCAGCAGCTTAGGTCCTCCAAAAGAGACCCAGTACTTC,CASSLGPPKETQYF